This TCR beta chain was recovered during a study of cytomegalovirus exposure and HLA in healthy donors. The PCR had 60 Vbeta and 13 Jbeta primers. The authors' processing: Roughly 11 million shared chains were among the approximately 87 million unique TCR beta chains that a later analysis counted. The protocol was immunoSEQ multiplex PCR, while the TCRdb copy is restricted to in-frame clones and leaves out a portion. The V and J calls and clone size come from that table; D and trimming were worked out from the DNA. Among 170,000 or so clones listed, over 65% were seen once. This clone appeared a few times. Its cognate antigen is unknown. The V gene's germline CDR1 is SGHNT and CDR2 YYREEE (reference sequence). V shed 3 bases and J 7 bases; nucleotides not matched to a gene: 13. The length of the CDR3 is 16 residues. Regarding the study as a whole: In terms of immune exposure information, only CMV serostatus was available. The classifier reportedly diagnosed cytomegalovirus status with high specificity and sensitivity. Later analysis showed most CMV-associated TCR beta chains appearing HLA-restricted.

V gene TRBV5-4 combines with J gene TRBJ2-1; 7 bases are shared with TRBD2. The sequencing input was PBMCs. The origin of this receptor is a woman in her 30s in good health and CMV-seropositive. The CDR3 coding sequence is TGTGCCAGCAGCTGGGCGCAAGGGAGGGCCAAAAATGAGCAGTTCTTC. This codes for CASSWAQGRAKNEQFF.